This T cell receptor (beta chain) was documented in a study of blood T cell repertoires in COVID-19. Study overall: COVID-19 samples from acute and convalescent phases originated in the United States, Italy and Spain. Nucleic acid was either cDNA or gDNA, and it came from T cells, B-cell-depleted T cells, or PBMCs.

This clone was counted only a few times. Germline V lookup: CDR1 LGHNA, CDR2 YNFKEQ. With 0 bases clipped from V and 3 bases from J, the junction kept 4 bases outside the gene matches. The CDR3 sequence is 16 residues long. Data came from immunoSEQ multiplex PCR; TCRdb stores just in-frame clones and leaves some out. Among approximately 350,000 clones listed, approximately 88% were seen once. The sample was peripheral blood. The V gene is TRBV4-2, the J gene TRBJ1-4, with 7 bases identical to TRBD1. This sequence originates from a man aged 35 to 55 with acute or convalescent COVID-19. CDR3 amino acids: CASSQEGTEANEKLFF. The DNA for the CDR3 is TGTGCCAGCAGCCAAGAAGGGACAGAAGCTAATGAAAAACTGTTTTTT.